What follows are 8 T cell receptor beta chains derived from one specimen sequenced in a study of blood T cell repertoires in COVID-19. Sequencing was performed with immunoSEQ multiplex PCR; in TCRdb, only in-frame clones are kept and a portion is missing. This table has about 300,000 clones, roughly 90% appearing once. The sequencing input was peripheral blood. Every receptor here comes from a woman in her 30s with COVID-19, enrolled during active disease.

This clone was detected a few times. The chain is built from TRBV6-4 and TRBJ1-5; a weak D match, TRBD1 (5 bases). Germline values: CDR1 MRHNA, CDR2 SNTAGT. V was shortened by 7 bases and J by 4 bases, with 8 bases between the two germline ends. The CDR3 contains 12 residues. CDR3 nucleotides: TGTGCCAGCACCAGACAGAATCAGCCCCAGCATTTT. Its translation: CASTRQNQPQHF.

The chain uses TRBV18 and TRBJ2-1, with 9 bases lining up with TRBD2. Trimming removed 0 bases from V and 9 bases from J; junction bases left unmatched: 9. The length of the CDR3 is 16 residues. The germline V gene encodes CDR1 KGHSH and CDR2 LQKENI. In DNA form, the CDR3 reads TGTGCCAGCTCACCACCAGGCGGGGGGGCATATCGTGAGCAGTTCTTC. Translating it yields CASSPPGGGAYREQFF.

The chain carries TRBV6-5 and TRBJ2-7, with 8 positions matching TRBD1. Germline CDR1 reads MNHEY; CDR2 reads SVGAGI. This CDR3 spans 15 amino acids. Trimming took 2 bases from V and 1 from J; bases not matched to a gene: 4. CDR3 in amino acids: CASSYARGRSYEQYF. The CDR3 DNA is TGTGCCAGCAGTTACGCCAGGGGGCGGTCCTACGAGCAGTACTTC.

The chain combines TRBV19 with TRBJ1-1; 9 bases match TRBD1. Germline assignment: CDR1 LNHDA and CDR2 SQIVND (reference sequence). CDR3 length: 13 amino acids. J was trimmed by 5 bases and V by 10 bases; bases with no gene match: 8. The CDR3 bases are TGTGCCACAAGGACAGGGGCAGGAACTGAAGCTTTCTTT. Amino acid sequence: CATRTGAGTEAFF.

The chain employs TRBV18 and TRBJ1-3, with a possible D match to TRBD1 (5 bases). V dropped 2 bases and J dropped 1 base, with 12 bases sitting between them. The germline gives CDR1 KGHSH, CDR2 LQKENI. The CDR3 spans 16 residues. The CDR3 DNA is TGTGCCAGCTCACCAACGGGAGGGGTTTCTGGAAACACCATATATTTT. This encodes CASSPTGGVSGNTIYF.

The gene calls are TRBV7-9 and TRBJ1-1; D might be TRBD1 (5 bases). The CDR3 is made up of 13 amino acids. V was clipped by 3 bases and J by 6 bases, with 11 bases between them. CDR1 is SEHNR, CDR2 FQNEAQ, per germline (reference sequence). The DNA for the CDR3 is TGTGCCAGCAGCTTTTACGAAGGGGCTGAAGCTTTCTTT. Encoded protein: CASSFYEGAEAFF.

The chain links TRBV2 to TRBJ1-5; 8 bases line up with TRBD1. The CDR3 is made up of 13 amino acids. Trimming removed 6 bases from V and 6 bases from J; junction bases left unmatched: 4. CDR1 and CDR2 (germline): SNHLY, FYNNEI. The CDR3 DNA is TGTGCCAGCAGGGACAGGGTGGCTCAGCCCCAGCATTTT. Amino acid sequence: CASRDRVAQPQHF.

The chain joins TRBV5-6 to TRBJ1-3; the D is unclear. Between the trimmed V and J ends, which lost 4 bases and 4 bases, there was a span of 6 bases. Looked up from germline, CDR1 is SGHDT and CDR2 is YYEEEE. The CDR3 consists of 12 residues. The CDR3 bases are TGTGCCAGCAGCCAGTGGGGAAACACCATATATTTT. It specifies CASSQWGNTIYF. Complete variable domain (other parts from reference TRBV5-6 and TRBJ1-3): DAGVTQSPTHLIKTRGQQVTLRCSPKSGHDTVSWYQQALGQGPQFIFQYYEEEERQRGNFPDRFSGHQFPNYSSELNVNALLLGDSALYLCASSQWGNTIYFGEGSWLTVV.